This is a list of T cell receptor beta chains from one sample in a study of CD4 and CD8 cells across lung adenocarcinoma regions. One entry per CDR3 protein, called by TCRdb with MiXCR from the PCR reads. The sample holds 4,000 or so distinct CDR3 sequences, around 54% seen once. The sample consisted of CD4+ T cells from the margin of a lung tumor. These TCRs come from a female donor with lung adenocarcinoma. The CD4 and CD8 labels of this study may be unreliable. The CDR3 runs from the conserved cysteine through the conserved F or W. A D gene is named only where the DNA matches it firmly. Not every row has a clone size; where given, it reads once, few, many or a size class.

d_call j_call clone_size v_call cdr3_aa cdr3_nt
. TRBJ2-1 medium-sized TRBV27 CASSLLGSRSGEQFF TGTGCCAGCAGTTTATTGGGGTCTCGAAGCGGTGAGCAGTTCTTC
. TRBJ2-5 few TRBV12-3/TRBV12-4 CASSLGRIQETQYF TGTGCCAGCAGTTTAGGTAGGATCCAAGAGACCCAGTACTTC
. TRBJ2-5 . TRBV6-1 CASSEVWGLLEAQYF TGTGCCAGCAGTGAAGTGTGGGGCCTATTAGAGGCCCAGTACTTC
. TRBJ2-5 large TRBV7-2 CASSPQGETQYF TGTGCCAGCAGCCCCCAGGGTGAGACCCAGTACTTC
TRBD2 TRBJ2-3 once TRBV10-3 CAMGRGSGGQDTQYF TGTGCCATGGGGCGGGGGAGCGGTGGCCAAGATACCCAGTATTTT
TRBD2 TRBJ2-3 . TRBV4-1 CASGVAGGDPDTQYF TGCGCCAGCGGGGTAGCGGGAGGTGACCCAGATACGCAGTACTTT
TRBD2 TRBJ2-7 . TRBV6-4 CASGVTSGGYEQYF TGTGCCAGCGGAGTGACTAGCGGGGGGTACGAGCAGTACTTC
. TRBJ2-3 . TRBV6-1 CASRICAKNTQYF TGTGCCAGCAGGATCTGTGCCAAAAATACGCAGTATTTT
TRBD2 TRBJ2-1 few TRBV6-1 CASTLTAGAYNEQFF TGTGCCAGCACACTCACGGCGGGAGCCTACAATGAGCAGTTCTTC
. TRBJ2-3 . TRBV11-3 CASTGPGTDTQYF TGTGCCAGCACCGGACCGGGTACAGATACGCAGTATTTT
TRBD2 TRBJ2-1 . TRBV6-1 CASYRWEGVDEQFF TGTGCCAGCTACCGGTGGGAGGGCGTCGATGAGCAGTTCTTC
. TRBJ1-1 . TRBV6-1 CASMDVRGGNTEAFF TGTGCCAGCATGGACGTCAGGGGTGGGAACACTGAAGCTTTCTTT
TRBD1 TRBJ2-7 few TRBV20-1 CSATRISGTESYEQYF TGCAGTGCTACCAGAATCTCGGGGACAGAATCCTACGAGCAGTACTTC
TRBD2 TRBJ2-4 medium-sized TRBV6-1 CASSEARFAGGIVKNIQYF TGTGCCAGCAGTGAAGCTCGATTCGCGGGAGGGATAGTAAAAAACATTCAGTACTTC
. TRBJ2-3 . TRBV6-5 CASSYSTSPTQYF TGTGCCAGCAGTTACTCGACTTCACCTACGCAGTATTTT
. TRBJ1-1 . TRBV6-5 CASSYSNIEAFF TGTGCCAGCAGTTACTCGAATATTGAAGCTTTCTTT
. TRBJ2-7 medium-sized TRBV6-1 CASSVHTGTYEQYF TGTGCCAGCAGTGTGCATACCGGGACCTACGAGCAGTACTTC